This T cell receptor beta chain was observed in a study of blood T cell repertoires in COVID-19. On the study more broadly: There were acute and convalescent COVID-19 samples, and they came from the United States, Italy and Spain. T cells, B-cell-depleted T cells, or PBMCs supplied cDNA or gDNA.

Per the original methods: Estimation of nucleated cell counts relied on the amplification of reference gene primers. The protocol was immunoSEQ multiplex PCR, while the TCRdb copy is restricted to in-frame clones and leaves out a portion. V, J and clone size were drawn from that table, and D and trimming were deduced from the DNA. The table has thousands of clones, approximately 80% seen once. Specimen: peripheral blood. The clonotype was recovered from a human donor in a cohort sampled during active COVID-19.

The CDR3 here is CASSEGLLYEQYV. The DNA for the CDR3 is TGTGCCAGCAGTGAAGGACTTCTATACGAGCAGTACGTC. This chain joins TRBV6-1 and TRBJ2-7; D not certain. With 1 base removed from V and 4 bases from J, the gap between germline ends came to 8 bases. CDR3 length equals 13 residues. The germline gives CDR1 MNHNS, CDR2 SASEGT.